This entry lists 32 T cell receptor beta chains sequenced from one sample in a study of siplizumab effects on memory and regulatory T cells (dated by TCRdb to about 2019). The receptor library was made with the immunoSEQ multiplex PCR assay. The table comes from immuneACCESS by way of TCRdb, which keeps in-frame sequences with V and J called. Part of the clones is missing from these tables; in studies checked, under half for an unresolved V gene and the rest for unknown reasons. For this sample the table gives tens of thousands of clones, of which 90% to 95% were detected only once. The ten largest clones capture roughly 0.3% of the sample. The sample taken for sequencing was non-Treg CD4+ T cells sorted from blood. The cell subset or site label, read with the paper, signifies: FACS-sorted unstimulated CD4+ non-regulatory T cells. These receptors originate from a human donor in good health.

Notes on this clone: Germline is not matched at one junction end, which may reflect a read error. Additional DNA sequences in this sample encode the identical CDR3. The V gene is TRBV7-2, the J gene TRBJ2-3, with 10 bases matching TRBD2. Germline lookup yields CDR1 SGHTA and CDR2 FQGNSA. This CDR3 has 14 amino acids. CDR3 in amino acids: CASSIAGGTDTQYF. The CDR3 DNA is TGTGCCAGCAGCATAGCGGGGGGTACAGATACGCAGTATTTT.

The chain has TRBV19 and TRBJ1-1; D unclear. Germline loops: CDR1 LNHDA, CDR2 SQIVND (reference sequence). Trimming took off 5 bases at V and 0 bases at J, with 7 bases between the two ends. The CDR3 consists of 13 residues. CDR3 amino acids: CASSVGVNTEAFF. The CDR3, as DNA: TGTGCCAGTAGTGTGGGAGTGAACACTGAAGCTTTCTTT.

V usage is TRBV11-3 and J usage is TRBJ2-7, with 7 nucleotides matching TRBD2. The ends lost 1 base at V and 5 bases at J; junction bases unmatched: 5. Germline V gene lookup returns CDR1 SGHNT and CDR2 YENEEA. The CDR3 is made up of 14 amino acids. DNA of the CDR3: TGTGCCAGCAGCTTAGTGGCTAGCGGTAACGAGCAGTACTTC. It encodes CASSLVASGNEQYF.

Comment on this clone: The junction and the germline gene differ at one end; a read error may be behind it. The V and J genes are TRBV7-7 and TRBJ2-3; TRBD1 might be the D (5 bases). From germline, CDR1 is SSHAT and CDR2 FNYEAQ (reference sequence). The CDR3 spans 13 residues. The CDR3, as DNA: TGTGCTAGCAGCAAGGGGAACCTAGATACGCAGTATTTT. This gives the protein CASSKGNLDTQYF.

This chain connects TRBV25-1 to TRBJ1-1; possible D gene TRBD1, 5 bases. The CDR3 spans 13 residues. The germline V and J ends were trimmed by 6 bases and 5 bases, with 13 bases remaining between them. Germline CDR1 MGHDK, CDR2 SYGVNS. CDR3 nucleotide sequence: TGTGCCAGCAGCAAACTCCGGGGGACTGAAGCTTTCTTT. This codes for CASSKLRGTEAFF. The complete variable domain, with remaining parts taken from reference TRBV25-1 and TRBJ1-1, reads EADIYQTPRYLVIGTGKKITLECSQTMGHDKMYWYQQDPGMELHLIHYSYGVNSTEKGDLSSESTVSRIRTEHFPLTLESARPSHTSQYLCASSKLRGTEAFFGQGTRLTVV.

The V call is TRBV18, the J call TRBJ2-5; TRBD1 might be the D (5 bases). The CDR3 spans 14 residues. Trimming shortened V by 1 base and J by 6 bases, and 12 bases separated the two germline ends. Germline values: CDR1 KGHSH, CDR2 LQKENI. CDR3 sequence reads: CASSPQGSVQTQYF. The CDR3 bases are TGTGCCAGCTCACCACAGGGGTCTGTGCAGACCCAGTACTTC.

This clone was found once. CDR3 residues: CASSLAQTGELFF. CDR3 DNA sequence: TGTGCCAGCAGCTTAGCGCAAACCGGGGAGCTGTTTTTT. The chain uses TRBV7-2 and TRBJ2-2; D is ambiguous. Trimming left V 0 bases short and J 5 bases short, with 4 bases between. The germline V gene encodes CDR1 SGHTA and CDR2 FQGNSA. This CDR3 has 13 amino acids.

The CDR3 DNA is TGTGCTAGTGGTTTGGGCAGGGGCTATGGCTACACCTTC. Protein sequence: CASGLGRGYGYTF. V and J are TRBV12-5 and TRBJ1-2; the D gene is possibly TRBD1 (6 bases). V was clipped by 1 base and J by 4 bases, with 7 bases between them. Germline CDR1 LGHNT, CDR2 FRNRAP. This CDR3 has 13 residues.

The J gene is TRBJ2-2, the V gene TRBV10-2; 10 nucleotides line up with TRBD2. V lost 4 bases and J lost 5; bases outside the gene matches: 4. The CDR3 is 15 amino acids. CDR1 is WSHSY, CDR2 SAAADI, per germline. The CDR3 is CASSVSGGRTGELFF. The CDR3 DNA reads TGCGCCAGCAGTGTTAGCGGGGGGAGGACCGGGGAGCTGTTTTTT.

V is TRBV30 and J is TRBJ2-4; D uncertain. There are 14 residues in the CDR3. Looked up from germline, CDR1 is GTSNPN and CDR2 is SVGIG (reference sequence). The V end was cut by 0 bases, the J end by 3 bases, with 9 bases between. CDR3 sequence: CAWSVDRVKNIQYF. CDR3 sequence (DNA): TGTGCCTGGAGTGTAGATAGGGTCAAAAACATTCAGTACTTC.

DNA for the CDR3: TGTGCCAGCAGCTTAGGAGCGGGAGTTCAGGAGACCCAGTACTTC. As protein: CASSLGAGVQETQYF. The chain links TRBV7-2 to TRBJ2-5; TRBD2 matches 8 bases. The CDR3 length is 15 residues. Looked up from germline, CDR1 is SGHTA and CDR2 is FQGNSA. Trimming at V came to 1 base and at J to 5 bases, leaving 6 bases not matched to a gene.

This chain connects TRBV11-2 to TRBJ1-2, with D possibly TRBD1 on 6 matching bases. The germline V gene has CDR1 SGHAT and CDR2 FQNNGV. The CDR3 loop spans 12 amino acids. Trimming left V 5 bases short and J 8 bases short, with 12 bases between. CDR3 bases: TGTGCCAGCAGCATCGCGGGGGGCGGCTACACCTTC. Its translation: CASSIAGGGYTF.

The chain recombines TRBV5-6 with TRBJ1-4, with a weak D call TRBD1 (5 bases). This CDR3 contains 14 residues. Trimming took off 3 bases at V and 5 bases at J, with 11 bases between the two ends. Germline lookup yields CDR1 SGHDT and CDR2 YYEEEE. Here the CDR3 DNA reads TGTGCCAGCAGCTATACAGGAGGGAATGAAAAACTGTTTTTT. Translated, it gives CASSYTGGNEKLFF.

The CDR3 nucleotides read TGCAGTGCAGGGAGTTTTGGCTACACCTTC. This gives the protein CSAGSFGYTF. The chain employs TRBV20-1 and TRBJ1-2, with D hard to call. The CDR3 has 10 amino acids. The germline V and J ends were trimmed by 6 bases and 7 bases, with 9 bases remaining between them. Germline V gene lookup returns CDR1 DFQATT and CDR2 SNEGSKA (reference sequence).

The gene calls are TRBV5-6 and TRBJ1-1; the D is unclear. Deletions cut 0 bases from V and 8 bases from J, with 8 bases between. The V gene's germline CDR1 is SGHDT and CDR2 YYEEEE. The CDR3 sequence is 12 residues long. CDR3 coding DNA: TGTGCCAGCAGCTTGGGTGTCGGAGAAGCTTTCTTT. Its protein product is CASSLGVGEAFF.

This chain joins TRBV6-1 and TRBJ1-3, with a tentative D call TRBD1 (5 bases). The V gene's germline CDR1 is MNHNS and CDR2 SASEGT. Trimming pared 4 bases from V and 0 bases from J, leaving 13 bases between. CDR3 length: 16 amino acids. The CDR3 protein is CASSAERGLSGNTIYF. DNA for the CDR3: TGTGCCAGCAGTGCGGAAAGGGGCCTCTCTGGAAACACCATATATTTT.

Regarding this clone: The same CDR3 can be traced to other DNA sequences in this sample. The rearrangement joins TRBV11-2 to TRBJ1-2; tentatively, D is TRBD1 (6 bases). V lost 6 bases and J lost 8, with 16 bases in between. The germline V gene encodes CDR1 SGHAT and CDR2 FQNNGV. CDR3 size: 13 residues. DNA for the CDR3: TGTGCCAGCAGACGGGGGCAGGGAAGAGGCTACACCTTC. This encodes CASRRGQGRGYTF.

The chain links TRBV29-1 to TRBJ2-7; tentative D call: TRBD1 (6 bases). CDR3 size: 11 residues. Germline V gene lookup returns CDR1 SQVTM and CDR2 ANQGSEA. The V gene lost 5 bases and the J gene lost 4 bases, with 9 bases spanning the gap. CDR3 sequence: CSVKTGYEQYF. For the CDR3, the DNA is TGCAGCGTTAAAACAGGGTACGAGCAGTACTTC.

The CDR3 spells CASSQRGGLLNIQYF. The CDR3 DNA reads TGCGCCAGCAGCCAAAGAGGGGGGCTTTTAAACATTCAGTACTTC. This chain joins TRBV4-1 and TRBJ2-4; either TRBD1 or TRBD2 may fit D (6 bases each). The CDR3 runs 15 residues. Germline V gene sequence: CDR1 MGHRA, CDR2 YSYEKL. V lost 2 bases to trimming and J lost 6 bases, with 14 bases between them.

The V gene is TRBV4-2, the J gene TRBJ2-2; D is tentatively TRBD1 or TRBD2 (7 bases each). The CDR3 extends over 19 amino acids. The germline V gene has CDR1 LGHNA and CDR2 YNFKEQ. V was trimmed by 0 bases and J by 4 bases, leaving 21 bases between them. CDR3 in DNA: TGTGCCAGCAGCCAAGAGGTTTTCAGGGGGGGCCGAGGCACCGGGGAGCTGTTTTTT. Translating gives CASSQEVFRGGRGTGELFF.

The chain employs TRBV15 and TRBJ2-7; no clear D. There are 13 residues in the CDR3. Germline CDR1 is LNHNV and CDR2 is YYDKDF (reference sequence). Trimming cost V 1 base and J 3 bases, with 7 bases left between them. CDR3: CATSRVQHYEQYF. CDR3 in DNA: TGTGCCACCAGCAGAGTACAGCACTACGAGCAGTACTTC.

This chain uses TRBV7-9 with TRBJ2-1; no firm D call. CDR1 and CDR2 from the germline V gene are SEHNR and FQNEAQ (reference sequence). Trimming shortened V by 8 bases and J by 6 bases, and 8 bases separated the two germline ends. The CDR3 contains 11 residues. Here the CDR3 reads CASGWGNEQFF. For the CDR3, the DNA is TGTGCCAGCGGGTGGGGCAATGAGCAGTTCTTC.

This chain joins TRBV5-1 and TRBJ2-1, with 11 positions matching TRBD2. Germline V gene data show CDR1 as SGHRS and CDR2 as YFSETQ. V was pared by 0 bases and J by 8 bases, with 10 bases of the junction left unmatched. The CDR3 has 17 amino acids. Here the CDR3 DNA reads TGCGCCAGCAGCTTGGGGAATAGCGGGAGGGTCCTCGATGAGCAGTTCTTC. Translation: CASSLGNSGRVLDEQFF.

In nucleotides, the CDR3 is TGCGCCAGCAGCTTGGTGTCAGGAGGGGGCGAGCAGTACTTC. Translating gives CASSLVSGGGEQYF. The chain uses TRBV5-1 and TRBJ2-7; D is tentatively TRBD1 or TRBD2 (6 bases each). The CDR3 loop spans 14 amino acids. V was cut by 0 bases and J by 6 bases, with 13 bases left in between. CDR1 and CDR2 from the germline V gene are SGHRS and YFSETQ.

Details on this clone: The junction does not match germline at one end; this may be a read error. The rearrangement uses TRBV7-8 and TRBJ2-2; D unclear. This CDR3 contains 15 residues. Germline values: CDR1 SGHVS, CDR2 FQNEAQ. As DNA, the CDR3 is TGTGCCAGCAGCTTAATTGTGGGGAACGCCGGGGAGCTGTTTTTT. It specifies CASSLIVGNAGELFF.

This chain joins TRBV30 and TRBJ2-1, with D unresolved. The V and J ends lost 0 bases and 9 bases respectively, with 9 bases between them. Germline-derived CDR1 and CDR2 are GTSNPN and SVGIG (reference sequence). CDR3 length: 12 amino acids. The CDR3 protein is CAWSVYAREQFF. The CDR3 DNA sequence: TGTGCCTGGAGTGTATATGCCCGTGAGCAGTTCTTC.

The V gene is TRBV15, the J gene TRBJ2-7; the D gene could be TRBD1 or TRBD2 (6 bases each). V was pared by 3 bases and J by 2 bases, with 11 bases between. The CDR3 spans 14 residues. Germline CDR1 reads LNHNV; CDR2 reads YYDKDF (reference sequence). Here the CDR3 reads CATSRTGLPYEQYF. The CDR3 region has the DNA TGTGCCACCAGCAGGACAGGACTACCCTACGAGCAGTACTTC.

This chain uses TRBV19 with TRBJ1-6, with no clear D. The germline gives CDR1 LNHDA, CDR2 SQIVND (reference sequence). The CDR3 contains 14 residues. The V and J ends lost 10 bases and 5 bases respectively, with 15 bases between them. As DNA, the CDR3 is TGTGCCACTAGGACTCCCCGGGATAATTCACCCCTCCACTTT. Translation gives CATRTPRDNSPLHF.

V is TRBV5-1 and J is TRBJ2-1; either TRBD1 or TRBD2 may fit D (7 bases each). V was shortened by 5 bases and J by 5 bases, with 20 bases between the two germline ends. Germline V lookup: CDR1 SGHRS, CDR2 YFSETQ. The CDR3 covers 16 residues. CDR3: CASSSGRGLADNEQFF. CDR3 bases: TGCGCCAGCAGTTCGGGGAGGGGGCTAGCGGACAATGAGCAGTTCTTC. Full variable domain (outside the CDR3, taken from reference TRBV5-1 and TRBJ2-1): KAGVTQTPRYLIKTRGQQVTLSCSPISGHRSVSWYQQTPGQGLQFLFEYFSETQRNKGNFPGRFSGRQFSNSRSEMNVSTLELGDSALYLCASSSGRGLADNEQFFGPGTRLTVL.

The chain joins TRBV19 to TRBJ2-7; D not certain. The CDR3 has 14 residues. The V and J ends lost 1 base and 4 bases respectively, with 11 bases between them. Per germline, CDR1 LNHDA and CDR2 SQIVND (reference sequence). The CDR3 nucleotides read TGTGCCAGTAGTATAGGGACCAACTCTTACGAGCAGTACTTC. Residues: CASSIGTNSYEQYF.

The rearrangement joins TRBV4-2 to TRBJ1-1; D may be TRBD1 (6 bases). V was cut by 4 bases and J by 5 bases, with 26 bases left in between. Germline V CDR1 and CDR2: LGHNA, YNFKEQ. CDR3 length equals 18 residues. The CDR3, as DNA: TGTGCCAGCAGCCGGACCCGTTCCGGGACACTGAGGGGGACTGAAGCTTTCTTT. This translates into CASSRTRSGTLRGTEAFF.

The table lists this clone with a count of one. The gene calls are TRBV4-3 and TRBJ1-4, with D unresolved. The CDR3 has 17 residues. V gave up 0 bases and J gave up 7 bases, with 18 bases separating them. Germline CDR1 reads LGHNA; CDR2 reads YSLEER. The DNA for the CDR3 is TGCGCCAGCAGCCAAGAGGCTCCGACGGTCAAATCTGAAAAACTGTTTTTT. Protein product: CASSQEAPTVKSEKLFF.